Sequencing of this TCR beta chain was carried out in a study of cytomegalovirus exposure and HLA in healthy donors. Overall study findings and caveats: Presence/absence results assume similar sequencing depth per donor, which may not hold. TCR beta chains associated with HLA were, in a later analysis, more clonally expanded than equally common others. The study carried out a later analysis of TCR beta sequences. It associated 15,000 to 20,000 of them with specific HLA alleles at a false discovery rate of 0.05.

The V gene's germline CDR1 is SGHDN and CDR2 FVKESK. Trimming removed 0 bases from V and 8 bases from J, with 5 bases in between. The CDR3 is 12 amino acids. As for this clone: Its specificity is not known.

PCR employed 60 Vbeta and 13 Jbeta primers. TCRdb's copy holds only in-frame clones and misses some; the assay was immunoSEQ multiplex PCR. The sample shows 100,000 to 150,000 clones, 83% of them seen only once. Material for sequencing was PBMCs. The receptor was derived from a middle-aged woman in good health and CMV-seropositive. The chain combines TRBV14 with TRBJ2-1, with no clear D. CDR3: CASSQDLYEQFF. CDR3 coding DNA: TGTGCCAGCAGCCAAGACCTCTATGAGCAGTTCTTC.